Given below is one T cell receptor (beta chain) in context. The data stem from a study of technical replicates of blood from a few donors. The table came from immunoSEQ multiplex PCR; TCRdb's copy has only in-frame clones and leaves some out. The sample has around 84,000 clones, 90% to 95% seen once. The CDR3 is made up of 16 amino acids. V was shortened by 4 bases and J by 2 bases, with 15 bases between the two germline ends. Germline loops: CDR1 LNHNV, CDR2 YYDKDF (reference sequence). The rearrangement joins TRBV15 to TRBJ2-1, with D perhaps matching TRBD1 (6 bases). This TCR was sampled from a human donor in good health. The sample consisted of T cells isolated from PBMCs. CDR3 region: CATSTMTGGAYNEQFF. CDR3 nucleotide sequence: TGTGCCACCAGCACTATGACAGGTGGGGCCTACAATGAGCAGTTCTTC.